This T cell receptor beta chain came from a study of monozygotic twins with cystic fibrosis. Germline V gene lookup returns CDR1 MNHNS and CDR2 SASEGT. This CDR3 region has 15 residues. Unmatched junction bases numbered 8, after V lost 7 bases and J lost 2 bases. The repertoire was sequenced with immunoSEQ multiplex PCR; TCRdb's copy has only in-frame clones and lacks some. The sample shows roughly 26,000 clones, around nine tenths of them seen only once. General observations from the study: Monozygotic CF twins shared more identical nucleotide clonotypes than unrelated patients.

In the case of this clone: Its antigen remains unidentified.

Specimen: blood. The gene calls are TRBV6-1 and TRBJ2-3, with 8 bases matching TRBD2. The source of this sequence is a girl aged 2-10 years with cystic fibrosis. CDR3: CASTQAGDSTDTQYF. DNA of the CDR3: TGTGCCAGCACCCAAGCGGGGGACTCCACAGATACGCAGTATTTT.